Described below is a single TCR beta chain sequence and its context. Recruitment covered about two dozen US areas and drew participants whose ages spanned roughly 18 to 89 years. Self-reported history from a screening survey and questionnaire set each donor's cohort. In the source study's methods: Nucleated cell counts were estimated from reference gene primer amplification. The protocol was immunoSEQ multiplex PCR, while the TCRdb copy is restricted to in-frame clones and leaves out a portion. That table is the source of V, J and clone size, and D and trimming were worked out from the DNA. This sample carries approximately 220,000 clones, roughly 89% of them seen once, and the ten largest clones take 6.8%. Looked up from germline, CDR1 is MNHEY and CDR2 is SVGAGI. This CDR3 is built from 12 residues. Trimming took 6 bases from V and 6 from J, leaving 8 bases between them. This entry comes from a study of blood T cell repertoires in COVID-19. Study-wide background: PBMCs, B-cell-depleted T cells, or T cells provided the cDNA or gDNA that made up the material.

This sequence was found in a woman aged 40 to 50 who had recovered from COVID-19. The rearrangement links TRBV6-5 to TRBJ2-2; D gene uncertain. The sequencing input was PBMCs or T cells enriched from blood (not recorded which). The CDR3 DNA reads TGTGCCAGCAGACCAGAGGCCGGGGAGCTGTTTTTT. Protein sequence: CASRPEAGELFF.